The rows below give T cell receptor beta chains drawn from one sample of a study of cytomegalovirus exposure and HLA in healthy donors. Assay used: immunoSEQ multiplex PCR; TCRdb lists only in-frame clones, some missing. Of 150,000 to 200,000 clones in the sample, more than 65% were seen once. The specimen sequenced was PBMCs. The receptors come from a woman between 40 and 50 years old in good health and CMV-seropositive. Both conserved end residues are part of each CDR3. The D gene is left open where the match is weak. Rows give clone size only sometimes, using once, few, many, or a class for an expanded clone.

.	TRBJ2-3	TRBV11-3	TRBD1	CASSQIGVAGGDTQYF	TGTGCCAGCAGCCAGATCGGGGTAGCAGGGGGAGATACGCAGTATTTT
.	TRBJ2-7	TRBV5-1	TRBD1	CASSFGTGGAEQYF	TGCGCCAGCAGCTTCGGGACAGGGGGCGCTGAGCAGTACTTC
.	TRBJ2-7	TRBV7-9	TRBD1	CASSLTGGPTHEQYF	TGTGCCAGCAGCTTGACAGGGGGGCCGACCCACGAGCAGTACTTC
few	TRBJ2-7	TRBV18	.	CASSRPGPLYEQYF	TGTGCCAGCTCACGGCCTGGCCCCCTCTACGAGCAGTACTTC
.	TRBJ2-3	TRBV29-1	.	CSVEVAARTDTQYF	TGCAGCGTCGAGGTGGCGGCTCGCACAGATACGCAGTATTTT
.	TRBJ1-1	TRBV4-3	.	CASSQDLGADTEAFF	TGCGCCAGCAGCCAAGATTTGGGGGCGGACACTGAAGCTTTCTTT
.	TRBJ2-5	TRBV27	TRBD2	CASNTGTSIETQYF	TGTGCCAGCAATACCGGGACTAGTATAGAGACCCAGTACTTC
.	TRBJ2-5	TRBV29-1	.	CSAGGSGQETQYF	TGCAGCGCCGGGGGTAGCGGTCAAGAGACCCAGTACTTC
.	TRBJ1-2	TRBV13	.	CASSFDGTPVMTGYTF	TGTGCCAGCAGCTTCGACGGGACACCCGTAATGACTGGCTACACCTTC
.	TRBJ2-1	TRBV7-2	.	CASSLVTGYGNEQFF	TGTGCCAGCAGCTTAGTAACCGGTTATGGCAATGAGCAGTTCTTC
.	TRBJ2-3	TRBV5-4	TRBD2	CASRGTSGGGTDTQYF	TGTGCCAGCAGAGGGACTAGCGGGGGTGGCACAGATACGCAGTATTTT
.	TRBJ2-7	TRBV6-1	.	CASSGEDLYEQYF	TGTGCCAGCAGTGGGGAGGATCTTTACGAGCAGTACTTC
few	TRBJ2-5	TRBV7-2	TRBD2	CASSLMSSGTGETQYF	TGTGCCAGCAGCTTAATGAGTAGCGGGACGGGTGAGACCCAGTACTTC
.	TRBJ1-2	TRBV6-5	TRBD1	CASSPDRDRGYTF	TGTGCCAGCAGCCCCGACAGGGATCGAGGCTACACCTTC
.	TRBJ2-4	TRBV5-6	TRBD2	CASSPTGGVEDIQYF	TGTGCCAGCAGCCCGACGGGGGGTGTGGAGGACATTCAGTACTTC
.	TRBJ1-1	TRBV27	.	CASSSGGRTEAFF	TGTGCCAGCAGTTCGGGAGGTCGGACTGAAGCTTTCTTT
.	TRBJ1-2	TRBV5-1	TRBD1	CASRETGGAYGYTF	TGCGCCAGCAGAGAAACAGGGGGCGCCTATGGCTACACCTTC
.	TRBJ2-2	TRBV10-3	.	CAISERGNTGELFF	TGTGCCATCAGTGAGCGGGGAAACACCGGGGAGCTGTTTTTT
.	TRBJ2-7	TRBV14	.	CASSQDVGRGAKHEQYF	TGTGCCAGCAGCCAAGATGTGGGACGGGGGGCAAAGCACGAGCAGTACTTC
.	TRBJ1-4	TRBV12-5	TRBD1	CASGGDRGLELFF	TGTGCTAGTGGGGGGGACAGGGGGCTTGAACTGTTTTTT
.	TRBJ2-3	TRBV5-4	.	CASSLESRTDTQYF	TGTGCCAGCAGCTTGGAGTCCAGGACAGATACGCAGTATTTT
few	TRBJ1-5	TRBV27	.	CASSFSSGSNQPQHF	TGTGCCAGCAGTTTCTCCAGTGGTAGCAATCAGCCCCAGCATTTT